This TCR beta chain was identified during a study of response to subunit inactivated influenza vaccine. Study results and limitations: The study's authors posited that every seasonal influenza vaccination enlists few new T cells.

Via MiXCR, TCRdb re-called the RT-PCR reads, giving one row per CDR3 protein. The repertoire holds over 150,000 distinct CDR3 sequences, with roughly a tenth as singletons. This clonotype was recorded at least ten times. Its matching antigen is unknown. The CDR3 consists of 13 residues. Germline lookup yields CDR1 SGDLS and CDR2 YYNGEE. V gave up 4 bases and J gave up 10 bases, with 15 bases separating them. The sequence was collected from a man in his fifties who received an inactivated influenza vaccine. The specimen comprised non-naive T cells sorted from PBMCs, sampled 40 to 50 days after vaccination. The J gene is TRBJ2-1, the V gene TRBV9, with D unclear. CDR3 residues: CASSQIQLREQFF. CDR3 DNA sequence: TGTGCCAGCAGCCAAATACAACTTCGGGAGCAGTTCTTC.